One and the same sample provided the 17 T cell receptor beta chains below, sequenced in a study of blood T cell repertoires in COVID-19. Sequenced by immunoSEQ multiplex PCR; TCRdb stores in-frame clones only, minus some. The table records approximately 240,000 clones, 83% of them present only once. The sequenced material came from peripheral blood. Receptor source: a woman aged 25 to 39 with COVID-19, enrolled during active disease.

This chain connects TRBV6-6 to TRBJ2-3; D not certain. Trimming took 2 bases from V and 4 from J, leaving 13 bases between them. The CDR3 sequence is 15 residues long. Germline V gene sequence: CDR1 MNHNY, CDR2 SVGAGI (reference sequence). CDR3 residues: CASSYDFNSADTQYF. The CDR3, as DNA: TGTGCCAGCAGTTACGACTTCAATTCAGCAGATACGCAGTATTTT.

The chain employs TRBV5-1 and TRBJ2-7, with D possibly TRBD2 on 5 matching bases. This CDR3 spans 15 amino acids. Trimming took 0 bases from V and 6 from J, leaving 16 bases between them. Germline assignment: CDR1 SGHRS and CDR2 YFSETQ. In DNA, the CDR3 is TGCGCCAGCAGCTTGGTGGCTAGCTCCGAAGTCGAGCAGTACTTC. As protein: CASSLVASSEVEQYF.

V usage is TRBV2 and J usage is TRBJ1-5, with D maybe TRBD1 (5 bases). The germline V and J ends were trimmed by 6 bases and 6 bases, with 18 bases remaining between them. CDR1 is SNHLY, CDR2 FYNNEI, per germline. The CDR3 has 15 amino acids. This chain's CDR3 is CASSLKGPRSQPQHF. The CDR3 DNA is TGTGCCAGCAGCTTAAAGGGGCCCCGAAGTCAGCCCCAGCATTTT.

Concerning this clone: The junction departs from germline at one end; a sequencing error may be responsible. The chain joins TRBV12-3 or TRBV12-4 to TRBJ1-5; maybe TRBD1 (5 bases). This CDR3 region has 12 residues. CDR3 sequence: CASSLAPRAVTF. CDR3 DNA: TGTGCCAGCAGTTTGGCCCCCAGGGCAGTAACATTT.

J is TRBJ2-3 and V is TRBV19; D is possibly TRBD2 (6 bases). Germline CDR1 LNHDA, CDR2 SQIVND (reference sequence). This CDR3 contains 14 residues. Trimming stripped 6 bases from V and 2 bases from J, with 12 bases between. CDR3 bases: TGTGCCAGTAGGCGGCGGGGACCCACAGATACGCAGTATTTT. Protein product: CASRRRGPTDTQYF.

For the CDR3, the DNA is TGTGCCAGCAGCTTAAACGGACAGGGGGTCCAAGAGACCCAGTACTTC. Translating it yields CASSLNGQGVQETQYF. This chain uses TRBV11-2 with TRBJ2-5; 10 nucleotides match TRBD1. This CDR3 has 16 residues. The V segment lost 2 bases and the J segment 1 base; nucleotides outside the gene matches: 4. Germline V gene lookup returns CDR1 SGHAT and CDR2 FQNNGV.

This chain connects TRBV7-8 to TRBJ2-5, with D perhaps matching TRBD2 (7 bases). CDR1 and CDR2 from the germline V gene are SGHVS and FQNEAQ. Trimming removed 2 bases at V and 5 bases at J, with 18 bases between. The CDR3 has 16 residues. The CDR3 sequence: CASSLSAWGGGETQYF. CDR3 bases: TGTGCCAGCAGCTTAAGCGCCTGGGGAGGGGGGGAGACCCAGTACTTC.

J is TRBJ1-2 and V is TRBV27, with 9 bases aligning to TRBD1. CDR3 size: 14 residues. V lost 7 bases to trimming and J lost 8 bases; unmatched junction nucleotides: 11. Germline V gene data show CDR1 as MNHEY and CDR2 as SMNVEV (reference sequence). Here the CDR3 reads CASTSSGQGFGYTF. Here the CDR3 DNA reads TGTGCCAGCACCTCCTCGGGACAGGGCTTCGGCTACACCTTC.

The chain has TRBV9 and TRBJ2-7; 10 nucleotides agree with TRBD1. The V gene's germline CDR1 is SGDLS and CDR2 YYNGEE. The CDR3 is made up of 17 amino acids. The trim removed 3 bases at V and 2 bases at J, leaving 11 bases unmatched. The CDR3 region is CASSDRDRGPATYEQYF. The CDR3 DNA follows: TGTGCCAGCAGCGACCGGGACAGGGGTCCTGCTACCTACGAGCAGTACTTC.

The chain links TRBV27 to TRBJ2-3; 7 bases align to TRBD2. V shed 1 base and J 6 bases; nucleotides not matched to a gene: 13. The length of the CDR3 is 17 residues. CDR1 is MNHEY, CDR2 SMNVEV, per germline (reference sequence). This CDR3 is CASSLYGASGRRDTQYF. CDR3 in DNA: TGTGCCAGCAGTTTATACGGGGCTAGCGGACGAAGGGATACGCAGTATTTT.

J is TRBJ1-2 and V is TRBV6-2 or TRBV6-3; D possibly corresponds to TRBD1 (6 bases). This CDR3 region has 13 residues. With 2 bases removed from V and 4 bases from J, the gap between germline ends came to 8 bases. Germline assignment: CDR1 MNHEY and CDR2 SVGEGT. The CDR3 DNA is TGTGCCAGCAGTTACAGGACAGTCTATGGCTACACCTTC. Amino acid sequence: CASSYRTVYGYTF.

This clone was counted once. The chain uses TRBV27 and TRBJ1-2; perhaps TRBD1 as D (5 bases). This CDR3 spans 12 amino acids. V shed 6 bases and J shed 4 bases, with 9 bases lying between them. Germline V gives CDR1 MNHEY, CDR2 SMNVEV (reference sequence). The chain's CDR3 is CASSPGGYGYTF. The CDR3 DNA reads TGTGCCAGCAGCCCCGGGGGCTATGGCTACACCTTC.

The CDR3 bases are TGTGCCAGCAGTGAATTTAGAAGATTGTCCTATAATTCACCCCTCCACTTT. It translates to CASSEFRRLSYNSPLHF. The rearrangement uses TRBV6-1 and TRBJ1-6; D unclear. Germline lookup yields CDR1 MNHNS and CDR2 SASEGT. There are 17 residues in the CDR3. Trimming removed 2 bases from V and 1 base from J, with 12 bases in between.

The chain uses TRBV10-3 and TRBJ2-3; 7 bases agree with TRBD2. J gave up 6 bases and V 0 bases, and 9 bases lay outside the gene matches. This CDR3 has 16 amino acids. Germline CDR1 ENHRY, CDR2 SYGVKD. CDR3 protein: CAISESGGILTDTQYF. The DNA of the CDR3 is TGTGCCATCAGTGAGTCGGGGGGGATCCTAACGGATACGCAGTATTTT.

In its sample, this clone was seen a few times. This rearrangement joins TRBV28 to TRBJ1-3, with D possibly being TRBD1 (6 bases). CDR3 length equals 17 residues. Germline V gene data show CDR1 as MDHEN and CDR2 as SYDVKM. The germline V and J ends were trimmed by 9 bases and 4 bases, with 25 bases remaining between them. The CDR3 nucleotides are TGTGCCAGTTCGACCTTAGAGGGGGTGATGCGGGGAAACACCATATATTTT. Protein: CASSTLEGVMRGNTIYF.

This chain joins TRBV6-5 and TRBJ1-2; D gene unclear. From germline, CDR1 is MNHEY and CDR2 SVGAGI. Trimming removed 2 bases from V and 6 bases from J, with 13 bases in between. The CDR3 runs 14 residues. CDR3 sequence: CASSYGLPGDGYTF. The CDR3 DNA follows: TGTGCCAGCAGTTACGGACTGCCCGGGGATGGCTACACCTTC.

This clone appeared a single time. CDR3 sequence: CASSHRTGDNSPLHF. The CDR3 DNA reads as TGTGCCAGCAGCCACCGGACAGGGGATAATTCACCCCTCCACTTT. V is TRBV3-1 (or the pseudogene TRBV3-2) and J is TRBJ1-6, with TRBD1 identical over 9 bases. Germline CDR1 reads LGHDT; CDR2 reads YNNKEL (reference sequence). This CDR3 contains 15 residues. J gave up 5 bases and V 3 bases, and 2 bases lay outside the gene matches.